The present TCR beta chain was sequenced within a study of molecular identifiers for immune sequencing clone quantification. TCRdb redid the calling of the PCR reads with MiXCR, one entry per CDR3 protein. The top ten hold 0.75% to 0.95% of the sample, which has 550,000 to 750,000 distinct CDR3 sequences, roughly 21% seen once. CDR1 is SGHVS, CDR2 FQNEAQ, per germline. CDR3 length equals 15 residues. Unmatched junction bases numbered 8, after V lost 5 bases and J lost 3 bases. Researchers sorted naive CD8 T cells as cells that were CD8+CD4-CCR7+CD45RA+. The sequence was collected from a human donor in good health. Some libraries in this study had Jurkat cell RNA spiked in. The sequenced material came from naive CD8+ T cells from blood, with Jurkat cell RNA spiked in. The subset: FACS-sorted CD8+CD4-CCR7+CD45RA+ naive T cells. The V and J genes are TRBV7-8 and TRBJ2-7; TRBD1 agrees at 9 bases. The chain's CDR3 is CASSPGQGIYYEQYF. For the CDR3, the DNA is TGTGCCAGCAGCCCGGGACAGGGTATCTACTACGAGCAGTACTTC.